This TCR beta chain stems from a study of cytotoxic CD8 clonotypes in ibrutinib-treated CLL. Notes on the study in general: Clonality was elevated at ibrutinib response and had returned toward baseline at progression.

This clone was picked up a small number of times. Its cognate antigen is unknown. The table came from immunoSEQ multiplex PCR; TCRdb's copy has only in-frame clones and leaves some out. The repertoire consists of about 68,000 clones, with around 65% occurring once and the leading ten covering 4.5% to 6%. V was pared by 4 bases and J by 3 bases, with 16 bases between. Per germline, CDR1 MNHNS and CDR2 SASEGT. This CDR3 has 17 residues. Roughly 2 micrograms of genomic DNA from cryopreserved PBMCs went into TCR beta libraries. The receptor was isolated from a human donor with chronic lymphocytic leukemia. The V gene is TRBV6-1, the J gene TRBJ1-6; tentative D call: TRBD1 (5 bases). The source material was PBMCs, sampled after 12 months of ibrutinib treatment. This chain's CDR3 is CASSVQGLALYNSPLHF. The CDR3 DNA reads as TGTGCCAGCAGTGTGCAGGGTTTAGCCCTCTATAATTCACCCCTCCACTTT.